A selection of T cell receptor beta chains follows, all from one sample in a study of CD8 T cells in ankylosing spondylitis. One entry per CDR3 protein, called by TCRdb with MiXCR from the 5' RACE reads. Of about 210,000 distinct CDR3 sequences listed, 7% to 10% were seen once; the top ten hold 4.8%. The sample consisted of blood, either unsorted or a sorted T cell fraction (not recorded which). These receptors were collected from a female donor with ankylosing spondylitis or in good health (not recorded which). Each CDR3 is given with its conserved first and last residue. A D gene is named only where the DNA matches it firmly. Not every row has a clone size; where given, it reads once, few, many or a size class.

j_call clone_size v_call d_call cdr3_aa cdr3_nt
TRBJ1-1 . TRBV20-1 . CSAAPGPFF TGCAGTGCCGCTCCGGGGCCTTTCTTT
TRBJ2-7 many TRBV5-6 . CASSLKPSSYEQYF TGTGCCAGCAGCTTAAAACCCTCCTCCTACGAGCAGTACTTC
TRBJ1-1 many TRBV29-1 . CSVVRGGNTEAFF TGCAGCGTTGTTCGGGGCGGAAACACTGAAGCTTTCTTT
TRBJ2-5 many TRBV5-1 . CASTRDPSETQYF TGCGCCAGCACCCGGGACCCTTCGGAGACCCAGTACTTC
TRBJ1-1 many TRBV13 . CASSPAGNTEAFF TGTGCCAGCAGCCCAGCAGGGAACACTGAAGCTTTCTTT
TRBJ2-7 many TRBV11-2 . CASSPGGPALYEQYF TGTGCCAGCAGCCCAGGGGGGCCCGCCCTCTACGAGCAGTACTTC
TRBJ2-2 few TRBV18 TRBD1 CASSRTGPTGELFF TGTGCCAGCTCACGGACAGGACCCACCGGGGAGCTGTTTTTT
TRBJ2-2 many TRBV7-3 . CASSEYPNTGELFF TGTGCCAGCAGTGAATACCCGAACACCGGGGAGCTGTTTTTT
TRBJ1-2 many TRBV20-1 . CSAYGGAGGYTF TGCAGTGCTTACGGGGGGGCCGGTGGCTACACCTTC
TRBJ2-7 many TRBV9 . CASSVAAGRNEQYF TGTGCCAGCAGCGTAGCAGCAGGGCGCAACGAGCAGTACTTC
TRBJ2-7 many TRBV3-1 . CASSQAVGTLTSYEQYF TGTGCCAGCAGCCAAGCGGTCGGGACATTGACCTCCTACGAGCAGTACTTC
TRBJ2-1 many TRBV10-3 TRBD2 CAISEPNRLADNEQFF TGTGCCATCAGTGAGCCGAATAGGCTAGCGGACAATGAGCAGTTCTTC
TRBJ1-4 many TRBV5-1 . CASSFQDSRGEKLFF TGCGCCAGCAGCTTCCAGGACAGTCGGGGTGAAAAACTGTTTTTT
TRBJ2-5 . TRBV6-2/TRBV6-3 . CASSQTGTVQETQYF TGTGCCAGCAGTCAAACCGGGACGGTCCAAGAGACCCAGTACTTC
TRBJ2-7 many TRBV20-1 . CSARYGEQYF TGCAGTGCTAGATATGGGGAGCAGTACTTC
TRBJ2-3 many TRBV29-1 . CSVEEGDTQYF TGCAGCGTTGAAGAGGGAGATACGCAGTATTTT
TRBJ2-1 . TRBV5-6 TRBD2 CASSSRLAGFHNEQFF TGTGCCAGCAGCTCCCGACTAGCGGGCTTTCACAATGAGCAGTTCTTC